This TCR beta chain was captured in a study of OX40 agonist ivuxolimab in advanced cancers. Notes on the study in general: Individuals who were partial responders at 0.1-3.0 mg/kg had clonal expansion that ranked among the lowest.

Germline V gene sequence: CDR1 LGHNA, CDR2 YNFKEQ. The V gene lost 0 bases and the J gene lost 4 bases, with 13 bases spanning the gap. The CDR3 loop spans 16 amino acids. Measured with immunoSEQ multiplex PCR; TCRdb has only the in-frame clones, and not every one. The sample has around 79,000 clones, 70% to 90% seen once. About this clone itself: Its antigen is as yet unknown.

Sequencing used CD4+ or CD8+ T cells sorted from blood, obtained in a trial of the OX40 agonist ivuxolimab. This clonotype originated in an adult with an advanced solid tumor such as melanoma, head and neck, liver or kidney cancer. This chain connects TRBV4-2 to TRBJ1-3; D possibly corresponds to TRBD1 (5 bases). The CDR3 DNA follows: TGTGCCAGCAGCCAAGATTTCAGGGTCGGGGGAAACACCATATATTTT. Amino acids: CASSQDFRVGGNTIYF.